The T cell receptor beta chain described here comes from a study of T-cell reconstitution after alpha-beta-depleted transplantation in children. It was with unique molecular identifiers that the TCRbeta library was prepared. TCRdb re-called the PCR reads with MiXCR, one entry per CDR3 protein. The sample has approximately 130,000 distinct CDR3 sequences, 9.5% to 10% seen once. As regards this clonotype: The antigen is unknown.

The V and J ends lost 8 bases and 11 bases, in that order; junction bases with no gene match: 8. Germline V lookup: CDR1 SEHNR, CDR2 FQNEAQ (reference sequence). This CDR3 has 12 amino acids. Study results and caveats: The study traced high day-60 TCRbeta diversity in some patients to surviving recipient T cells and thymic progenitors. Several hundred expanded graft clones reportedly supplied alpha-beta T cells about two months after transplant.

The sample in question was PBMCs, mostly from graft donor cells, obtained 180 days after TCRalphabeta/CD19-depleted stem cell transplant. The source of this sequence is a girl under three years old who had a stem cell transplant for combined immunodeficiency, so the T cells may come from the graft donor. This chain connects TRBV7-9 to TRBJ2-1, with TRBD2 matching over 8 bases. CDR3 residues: CASRAQRGQQFF. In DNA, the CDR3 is TGTGCCAGCCGCGCCCAGCGGGGGCAGCAGTTCTTC.